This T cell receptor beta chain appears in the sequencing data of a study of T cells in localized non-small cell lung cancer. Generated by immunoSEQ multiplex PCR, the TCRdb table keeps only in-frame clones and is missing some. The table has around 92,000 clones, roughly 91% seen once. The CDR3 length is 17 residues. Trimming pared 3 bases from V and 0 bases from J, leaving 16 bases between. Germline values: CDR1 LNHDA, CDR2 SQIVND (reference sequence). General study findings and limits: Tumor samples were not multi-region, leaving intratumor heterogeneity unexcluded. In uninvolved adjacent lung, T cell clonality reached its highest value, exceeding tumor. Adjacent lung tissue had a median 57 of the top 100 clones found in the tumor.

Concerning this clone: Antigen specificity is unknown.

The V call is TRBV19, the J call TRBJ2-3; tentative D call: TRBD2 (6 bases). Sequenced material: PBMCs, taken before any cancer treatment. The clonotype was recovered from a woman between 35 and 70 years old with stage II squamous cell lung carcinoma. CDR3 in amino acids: CASSMFSGGMSTDTQYF. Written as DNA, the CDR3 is TGTGCCAGTAGTATGTTTTCGGGCGGGATGAGCACAGATACGCAGTATTTT.